This TCR beta chain was sequenced for a study of OX40 agonist ivuxolimab in advanced cancers. The table came from immunoSEQ multiplex PCR; TCRdb's copy has only in-frame clones and leaves some out. This sample has approximately 76,000 clones, with about nine tenths found just once. General study findings and limits: Nonresponders included some who also had low normalized T-cell clonal expansion. Expanded peripheral T cell antigen specificity was not determined.

With respect to this clone: Its cognate antigen is unknown.

The CDR3 has 15 residues. After removal of 3 bases from V and 6 bases from J, the junction contained 7 bases not matched to a gene. Per germline, CDR1 SGHTA and CDR2 FQGTGA. Sequenced material: CD4+ or CD8+ T cells sorted from blood, taken in a trial of the OX40 agonist ivuxolimab. The sequence was obtained from an adult with an advanced solid tumor such as melanoma, head and neck, liver or kidney cancer. The genes are TRBV7-3 and TRBJ2-2, with 7 bases aligning to TRBD1. This chain's CDR3 is CASSLTGTNAGELFF. CDR3 DNA sequence: TGTGCCAGCAGCTTGACAGGGACCAACGCCGGGGAGCTGTTTTTT.